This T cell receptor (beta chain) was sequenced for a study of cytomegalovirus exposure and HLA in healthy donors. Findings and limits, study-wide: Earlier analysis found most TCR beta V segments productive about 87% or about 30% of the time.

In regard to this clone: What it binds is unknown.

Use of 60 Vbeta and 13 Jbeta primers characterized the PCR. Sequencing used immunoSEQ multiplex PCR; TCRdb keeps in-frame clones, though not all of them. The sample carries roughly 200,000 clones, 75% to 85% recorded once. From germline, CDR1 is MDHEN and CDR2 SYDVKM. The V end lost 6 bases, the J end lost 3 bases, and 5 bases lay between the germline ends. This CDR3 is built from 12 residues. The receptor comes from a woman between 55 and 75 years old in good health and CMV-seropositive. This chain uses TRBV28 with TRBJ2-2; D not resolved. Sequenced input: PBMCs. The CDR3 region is CASSPYTGELFF. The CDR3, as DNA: TGTGCCAGCAGCCCTTACACCGGGGAGCTGTTTTTT.